This record concerns one T cell receptor beta chain sequence. Original analysis: Amplification from reference gene primers served as the basis for estimated nucleated cell counts. Data came from immunoSEQ multiplex PCR; TCRdb stores just in-frame clones and leaves some out. D and trimming come from the DNA, and the V and J calls and clone size come from that table. The sample shows 75,000 to 95,000 clones, roughly 85% of them seen only once. CDR3 length: 13 amino acids. Deletions cut 6 bases from V and 2 bases from J, with 11 bases between. Germline V lookup: CDR1 PRHDT, CDR2 FYEKMQ (reference sequence). The data are from a study of blood T cell repertoires in COVID-19. The wider study: The United States, Italy and Spain provided the acute and convalescent COVID-19 samples. T cells, B-cell-depleted T cells, or PBMCs provided the cDNA or gDNA that served as material.

Sequenced: peripheral blood. The clonotype comes from a man between 60 and 70 years old with acute or convalescent COVID-19. The chain links TRBV13 to TRBJ2-7; a weak D match, TRBD1 (6 bases). CDR3 sequence reads: CASRLQGTYEQYF. CDR3 coding DNA: TGTGCCAGCAGGTTGCAGGGGACCTACGAGCAGTACTTC.